This TCR beta chain comes out of a study of identical twins. The germline V gene has CDR1 SGHAT and CDR2 FQNNGV. CDR3 length: 14 amino acids. V gave up 0 bases and J gave up 6 bases, with 9 bases separating them. This clonotype was detected a few times. No antigen is known for it. Overall study findings and caveats: There was an excess of low generation probability in the out-of-frame alpha sequences that twins shared. Twins' excess sharing was less marked for out-of-frame beta sequences. The conclusions drew on cross-sectional statistical analysis instead of tracking the same donors.

The cDNA had a unique molecular identifier and a template-switch universal primer site. TCRdb processed the 5' RACE reads anew with MiXCR; each CDR3 protein has one entry. The sample carries about 460,000 distinct CDR3 sequences, approximately 14% recorded once. Another study also made use of these data, one on yellow fever vaccine responses in identical twins.

V is TRBV11-2 and J is TRBJ1-5; D gene ambiguous. The TCR was taken from a woman between 18 and 30 years old in good health. Material for sequencing was CD4+ T cells sorted from blood. For the CDR3, the DNA is TGTGCCAGCAGCTTAGAGGGTGGGCCTCAGCCCCAGCATTTT. Protein sequence: CASSLEGGPQPQHF.